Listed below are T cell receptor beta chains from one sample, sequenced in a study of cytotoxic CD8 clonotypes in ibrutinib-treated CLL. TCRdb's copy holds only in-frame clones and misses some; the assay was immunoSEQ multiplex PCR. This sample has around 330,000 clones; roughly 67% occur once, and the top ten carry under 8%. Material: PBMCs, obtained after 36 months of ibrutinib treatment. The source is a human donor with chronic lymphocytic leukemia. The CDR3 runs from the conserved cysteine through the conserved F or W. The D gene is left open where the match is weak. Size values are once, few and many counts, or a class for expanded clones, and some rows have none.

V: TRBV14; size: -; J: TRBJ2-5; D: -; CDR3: CASSRKGGPGETQYF; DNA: TGTGCCAGCAGCCGTAAGGGGGGTCCGGGAGAGACCCAGTACTTC
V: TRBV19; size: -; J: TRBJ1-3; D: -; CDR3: CASSIVPVDSGNTIYF; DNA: TGTGCCAGTAGTATAGTTCCCGTGGACTCTGGAAACACCATATATTTT
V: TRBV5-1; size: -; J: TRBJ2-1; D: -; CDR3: CASSPEVGRVEQFF; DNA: TGCGCCAGCAGCCCTGAGGTAGGCAGGGTTGAGCAGTTCTTC
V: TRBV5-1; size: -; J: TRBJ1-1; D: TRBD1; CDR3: CASSSGQGGQVGTEAFF; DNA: TGCGCCAGCAGCTCGGGACAGGGAGGGCAGGTCGGCACTGAAGCTTTCTTT
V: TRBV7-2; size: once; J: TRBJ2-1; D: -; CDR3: CASSARGAYNEQFF; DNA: TGTGCCAGCAGCGCTAGGGGGGCCTACAATGAGCAGTTCTTC
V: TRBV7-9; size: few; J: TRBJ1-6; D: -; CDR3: CASRGPGTNSPLHF; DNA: TGTGCCAGCAGAGGTCCAGGGACGAATTCACCCCTCCACTTT
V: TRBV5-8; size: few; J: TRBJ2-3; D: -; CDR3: CASSFGGDSTDTQYF; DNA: TGTGCCAGCAGCTTCGGAGGGGACAGCACAGATACGCAGTATTTT
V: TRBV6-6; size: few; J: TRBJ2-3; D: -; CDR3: CASSYGGADGTDTQYF; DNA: TGTGCCAGCAGTTACGGGGGGGCGGACGGCACAGATACGCAGTATTTT
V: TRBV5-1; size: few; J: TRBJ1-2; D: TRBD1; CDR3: CASSRGRDREYGYTF; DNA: TGCGCCAGCAGCCGTGGAAGGGACAGGGAATATGGCTACACCTTC
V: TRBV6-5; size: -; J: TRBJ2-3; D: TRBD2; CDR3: CASSRSGAGTDTQYF; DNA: TGTGCCAGCAGCCGGAGCGGGGCCGGCACAGATACGCAGTATTTT
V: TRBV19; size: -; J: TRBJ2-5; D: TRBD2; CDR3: CASRDPGLAPETQYF; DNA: TGTGCCAGTAGGGACCCGGGACTAGCCCCAGAGACCCAGTACTTC
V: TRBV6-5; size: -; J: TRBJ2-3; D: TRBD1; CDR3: CASSSPDRGADTQYF; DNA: TGTGCCAGCAGTTCGCCGGACAGGGGGGCAGATACGCAGTATTTT
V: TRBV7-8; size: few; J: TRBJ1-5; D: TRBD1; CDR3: CASSADRGRQPQHF; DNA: TGTGCCAGCAGCGCCGACAGGGGGAGACAGCCCCAGCATTTT
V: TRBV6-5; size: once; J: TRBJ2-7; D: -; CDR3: CASKYRTSYEQYF; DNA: TGTGCCAGCAAGTACAGGACCTCCTACGAGCAGTACTTC
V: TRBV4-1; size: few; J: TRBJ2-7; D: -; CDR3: CASSQATPGEQYF; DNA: TGCGCCAGCAGCCAAGCGACGCCCGGCGAGCAGTACTTC
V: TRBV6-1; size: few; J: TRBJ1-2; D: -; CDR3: CASSENGGYTF; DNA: TGTGCCAGCAGTGAAAATGGTGGCTACACCTTC
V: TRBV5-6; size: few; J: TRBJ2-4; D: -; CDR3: CASSFGEVGNIQYF; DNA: TGTGCCAGCAGCTTTGGGGAGGTCGGAAACATTCAGTACTTC
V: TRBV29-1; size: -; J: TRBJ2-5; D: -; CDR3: CSVELVLWPHETQYF; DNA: TGCAGCGTTGAACTCGTTTTGTGGCCTCATGAGACCCAGTACTTC
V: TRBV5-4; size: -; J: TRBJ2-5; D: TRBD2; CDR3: CASSLVGLAETQYF; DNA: TGTGCCAGCAGCTTGGTAGGACTAGCAGAGACCCAGTACTTC
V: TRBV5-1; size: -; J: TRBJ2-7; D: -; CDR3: CASSPGLSSYEQYF; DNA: TGCGCCAGCAGCCCCGGGCTATCCTCCTACGAGCAGTACTTC
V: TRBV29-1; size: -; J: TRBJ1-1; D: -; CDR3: CSVVGRLNTEAFF; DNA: TGCAGCGTCGTCGGACGGTTGAACACTGAAGCTTTCTTT
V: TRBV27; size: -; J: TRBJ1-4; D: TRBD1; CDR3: CASSLGGQGGDEKLFF; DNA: TGTGCCAGCAGTTTGGGGGGACAGGGGGGCGATGAAAAACTGTTTTTT
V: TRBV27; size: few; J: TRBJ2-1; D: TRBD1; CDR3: CASSSPGQGTNEQFF; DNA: TGTGCCAGCAGTTCTCCGGGACAGGGGACCAATGAGCAGTTCTTC